This TCR beta chain was recovered during a study of shared clonotypes between healthy human individuals. The study, taken as a whole, reports: For naive CD4 cells, roughly 5% of clonotypes were shared across a handful of donors.

About this clone: No antigen is known for it.

The CDR3 is 14 amino acids. V was pared by 1 base and J by 5 bases, with 7 bases between. Germline V gene sequence: CDR1 SGHRS, CDR2 YFSETQ. Repertoires were generated with immunoSEQ multiplex PCR, while TCRdb's copy carries only in-frame clones and drops some. The sample lists 2 million to 2.5 million clones, approximately 94% occurring once. The chain employs TRBV5-1 and TRBJ1-6; D is unresolved. Input material: naive CD4+ T cells sorted from blood. Stated subset: CD45RA+ positively selected. This clonotype was sampled from a man aged 18 to 35 in good health. The CDR3 here is CASSLSGDNSPLHF. The CDR3, as DNA: TGCGCCAGCAGCTTGAGCGGGGATAATTCACCCCTCCACTTT.